The present T cell receptor beta chain was sequenced within a study of blood T cells in healthy people across ages. Looking at the study overall: Template switching captured about one barcoded beta molecule per two T cells.

Next came a second PCR, run for about 6 to 12 cycles, which used a sample-barcoded 5' primer along with a J-beta primer mix. Template switching added a 12-random-nucleotide identifier to every cDNA molecule. One entry per CDR3 protein, called by TCRdb with MiXCR from the 5' RACE reads. The table has around 800,000 distinct CDR3 sequences, 25% to 30% seen once. The V and J ends lost 4 bases and 0 bases respectively, with 11 bases between them. This CDR3 region has 15 residues. A further study also used this sample, focusing on T cells of mothers and their children.

Sequencing was carried out using blood. The V and J genes are TRBV12-3 or TRBV12-4 and TRBJ2-3; weak D call: TRBD2 (5 bases). The sequence came from a boy younger than 18 in good health. The chain's CDR3 is CASSWKRSSTDTQYF. DNA for the CDR3: TGTGCCAGCAGTTGGAAGCGGTCTAGCACAGATACGCAGTATTTT.